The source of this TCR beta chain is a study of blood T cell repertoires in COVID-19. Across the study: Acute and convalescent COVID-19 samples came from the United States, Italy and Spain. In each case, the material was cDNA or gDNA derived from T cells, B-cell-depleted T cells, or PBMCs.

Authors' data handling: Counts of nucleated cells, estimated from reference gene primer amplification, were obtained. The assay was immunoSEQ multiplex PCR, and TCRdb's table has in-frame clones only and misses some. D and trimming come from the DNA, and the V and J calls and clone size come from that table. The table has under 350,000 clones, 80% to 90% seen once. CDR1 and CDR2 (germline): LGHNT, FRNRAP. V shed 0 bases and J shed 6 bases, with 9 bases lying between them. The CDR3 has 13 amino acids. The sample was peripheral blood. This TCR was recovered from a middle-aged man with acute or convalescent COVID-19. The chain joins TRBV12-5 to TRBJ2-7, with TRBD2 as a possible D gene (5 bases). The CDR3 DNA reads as TGTGCTAGTGGTTTGGTACGGGAAGGCGAGCAGTACTTC. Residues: CASGLVREGEQYF.